These 20 T cell receptor beta chains were sequenced from one sample in a study of graft-versus-host responses after intestinal transplantation. Sequencing used immunoSEQ multiplex PCR; TCRdb keeps in-frame clones, though not all of them. The sample has about 9,600 clones; 75% to 85% are singletons. Tissue processing of the graft released intraepithelial and lamina propria lymphocytes from it. The starting material was ileum tissue, obtained about 430 days after intestinal transplantation. These receptors were obtained from a human patient who received an intestinal transplant, so some T cells may come from the graft donor.

This clone came up a few times. The V call is TRBV4-1, the J call TRBJ2-7; TRBD1 matches 8 bases. V was clipped by 1 base and J by 5 bases; unmatched bases: 13. The germline CDR1 and CDR2 sequences are MGHRA and YSYEKL. The CDR3 has 17 residues. CDR3 residues: CASSQVVRTGGPHEQYF. The CDR3 bases are TGCGCCAGCAGCCAAGTGGTCCGCACAGGGGGACCTCACGAGCAGTACTTC.

The chain couples TRBV10-2 to TRBJ2-3; a possible D gene is TRBD2 (5 bases). Germline CDR1 WSHSY, CDR2 SAAADI. V shed 2 bases and J shed 1 base, with 10 bases lying between them. This CDR3 is built from 15 residues. Here the CDR3 DNA reads TGCGCCAGCAGTGAGCCGGGGTACGGCACAGATACGCAGTATTTT. Translation: CASSEPGYGTDTQYF.

This chain joins TRBV7-9 and TRBJ1-2; 7 bases align to TRBD1. Germline V gene sequence: CDR1 SEHNR, CDR2 FQNEAQ (reference sequence). The length of the CDR3 is 14 residues. Trimming took 4 bases from V and 3 from J; bases not matched to a gene: 5. The CDR3 bases are TGTGCCAGCAGCTCCGGGGACAGCTACTATGGCTACACCTTC. It is translated as CASSSGDSYYGYTF.

V and J are TRBV5-5 and TRBJ1-2; D gene uncertain. This CDR3 has 15 residues. The germline CDR1 and CDR2 sequences are SGHKS and YYEKEE (reference sequence). Trimming cost V 1 base and J 2 bases, with 12 bases left between them. The CDR3 spells CASSLLAGANYGYTF. The CDR3 bases are TGTGCCAGCAGCTTGCTGGCAGGAGCCAACTATGGCTACACCTTC.

This clone was counted a single time. The chain's CDR3 is CASSRSGGRDTDTQYF. CDR3 sequence (DNA): TGTGCCAGCAGCAGGTCGGGGGGGCGTGACACAGATACGCAGTATTTT. The rearrangement links TRBV21-1 to TRBJ2-3; the D segment call TRBD2 is taken from the table without a DNA check. TRBV21-1 is a pseudogene segment. This CDR3 contains 16 residues.

The CDR3 bases are TGTGCCAGCAGCAAAGCGAGTAACAGGGATGGGGAAAAACTGTTTTTT. Translated, it gives CASSKASNRDGEKLFF. The rearrangement joins TRBV21-1 to TRBJ1-4; TRBD1, the D gene given by the table, was not confirmed from the DNA. TRBV21-1 is marked as a pseudogene. The CDR3 runs 16 residues.

The chain links TRBV4-3 to TRBJ1-5, with D unclear. CDR1 is LGHNA, CDR2 YSLEER, per germline. V shed 3 bases and J shed 4 bases, with 7 bases lying between them. The CDR3 covers 13 residues. CDR3 nucleotides: TGCGCCAGCAGCCAGACCCCAAATCAGCCCCAGCATTTT. Translation gives CASSQTPNQPQHF.

The CDR3 sequence: CASGITDTQYF. The CDR3, as DNA: TGTGCCAGCGGGATCACAGATACGCAGTATTTT. The gene calls are TRBV2 and TRBJ2-3; D gene ambiguous. The CDR3 consists of 11 residues. V was shortened by 8 bases and J by 2 bases, with 5 bases between the two germline ends. Looked up from germline, CDR1 is SNHLY and CDR2 is FYNNEI.

This chain links TRBV30 with TRBJ2-3; 8 bases map to TRBD2. This CDR3 region has 16 residues. Trimming cost V 2 bases and J 2 bases; bases outside gene matches: 9. From germline, CDR1 is GTSNPN and CDR2 SVGIG (reference sequence). The CDR3 sequence is CAWSRWSGGLTDTQYF. The CDR3 coding sequence is TGTGCCTGGAGTCGTTGGAGCGGGGGCCTCACAGATACGCAGTATTTT.

The genes are TRBV2 and TRBJ2-2; unclear D gene. Germline V gene sequence: CDR1 SNHLY, CDR2 FYNNEI. This CDR3 is built from 13 residues. Trimming removed 5 bases at V and 3 bases at J, with 7 bases between. The CDR3 nucleotides read TGTGCCAGCAGTAGCCCATACACCGGGGAGCTGTTTTTT. As protein: CASSSPYTGELFF.

This clone was detected only once. The chain employs TRBV25-1 and TRBJ2-7; 7 bases are shared with TRBD2. The CDR3 is made up of 14 amino acids. Looked up from germline, CDR1 is MGHDK and CDR2 is SYGVNS. Germline trimming cut 4 bases from V and 5 bases from J; bases unmatched to any gene: 8. CDR3 residues: CASSASRGVHEQYF. The CDR3 DNA is TGTGCCAGCAGTGCCAGCCGGGGGGTCCACGAGCAGTACTTC.

The chain joins TRBV6-5 to TRBJ1-2; D is unresolved. The V gene's germline CDR1 is MNHEY and CDR2 SVGAGI. The ends were cut back, 5 bases at V and 4 bases at J, with 14 bases in the middle. The CDR3 has 14 amino acids. Written as DNA, the CDR3 is TGTGCCAGCAGTAAACCCAGTGGGTCCTATGGCTACACCTTC. As protein: CASSKPSGSYGYTF.

The rearrangement joins TRBV14 to TRBJ2-7, with TRBD2 matching over 7 bases. Germline loops: CDR1 SGHDN, CDR2 FVKESK. This CDR3 is 11 amino acids long. J was trimmed by 6 bases and V by 5 bases; bases with no gene match: 1. In DNA form, the CDR3 reads TGTGCCAGCAGCTGGGGGGGCGAGCAGTACTTC. It translates to CASSWGGEQYF.

This chain connects TRBV7-9 to TRBJ1-2; tentative D call: TRBD1 (6 bases). The CDR3 runs to 14 residues. CDR1 is SEHNR and CDR2 is FQNEAQ in the germline V gene (reference sequence). Trimming took off 2 bases at V and 4 bases at J, with 11 bases between the two ends. The chain's CDR3 is CASSLPDSVYGYTF. The DNA for the CDR3 is TGTGCCAGCAGCTTACCGGACAGTGTCTATGGCTACACCTTC.

J is TRBJ2-1 and V is TRBV9; possible D gene TRBD2, 7 bases. Trimming shortened V by 2 bases and J by 5 bases, and 14 bases separated the two germline ends. Per the germline V gene, CDR1 is SGDLS and CDR2 is YYNGEE. CDR3 length: 15 amino acids. CDR3 sequence: CASSVEGGANNEQFF. The CDR3 bases are TGTGCCAGCAGCGTGGAAGGGGGGGCGAACAATGAGCAGTTCTTC. Full variable domain (remainder filled in from reference TRBV9 and TRBJ2-1): DSGVTQTPKHLITATGQRVTLRCSPRSGDLSVYWYQQSLDQGLQFLIQYYNGEERAKGNILERFSAQQFPDLHSELNLSSLELGDSALYFCASSVEGGANNEQFFGPGTRLTVL.

The V gene is TRBV6-6, the J gene TRBJ2-5, with unresolved D. The J call may not be correct, given that the DNA end is closer to TRBJ2-7. The CDR3 extends over 14 amino acids. Germline V gives CDR1 MNHNY, CDR2 SVGAGI (reference sequence). CDR3 sequence reads: CASSYTLLTNEQYF. The CDR3 DNA sequence: TGTGCCAGCAGTTATACCCTTCTTACGAACGAGCAGTACTTC.

The chain carries TRBV9 and TRBJ1-1, with a possible D match to TRBD1 (5 bases). V lost 0 bases and J lost 3, with 9 bases in between. Looked up from germline, CDR1 is SGDLS and CDR2 is YYNGEE. CDR3 length equals 14 residues. For the CDR3, the DNA is TGTGCCAGCAGCGTAGTATCAGGGTACACTGAAGCTTTCTTT. Translating it yields CASSVVSGYTEAFF.

The chain joins TRBV18 to TRBJ2-5, with 10 bases identical to TRBD1. The CDR3 is made up of 14 amino acids. CDR1 and CDR2 from the germline V gene are KGHSH and LQKENI. V shed 3 bases and J 5 bases; nucleotides not matched to a gene: 3. The CDR3 DNA is TGTGCCAGCTCACCTAGACAGGGGGCGGAGACCCAGTACTTC. Protein product: CASSPRQGAETQYF.

The CDR3 spells CASSFPTSGGANEQFF. CDR3 sequence (DNA): TGTGCCAGCAGTTTCCCTACTAGCGGGGGGGCGAATGAGCAGTTCTTC. The genes are TRBV28 and TRBJ2-1; 13 bases fit TRBD2. The CDR3 loop spans 16 amino acids. The germline gives CDR1 MDHEN, CDR2 SYDVKM. The junction had 6 bases not matched to a gene; V was cut back by 3 bases and J by 7 bases.

In nucleotides, the CDR3 is TGTGCCAGCAGTGAAAGCCGGGGGATGGTAATACTGTTTTTT. Encoded protein: CASSESRGMVILFF. J is TRBJ1-4 and V is TRBV6-1, with D possibly TRBD1 on 5 matching bases. Trimming pared 2 bases from V and 13 bases from J, leaving 17 bases between. CDR3 size: 14 residues. CDR1 and CDR2 from the germline V gene are MNHNS and SASEGT.